The 2 T cell receptor beta chains reported below all come from one sample, sequenced in a study of read filtering for tumor transcriptome and immune sequencing. From about 0.4 ug of RNA, a library with molecular barcoded alpha/delta and beta/gamma adaptors was made. From the reads, TCRdb called clonotypes with MiXCR, one entry per CDR3 protein. The sample contains approximately 24,000 distinct CDR3 sequences, about 22% of which appear only once. The sample consisted of a population of CD138-negative cells sorted from bone marrow. The origin of the receptors is a donor over 35 with multiple myeloma.

This clonotype has just a few counts. This could be a read error, since a much larger clone is one nucleotide away. The chain links TRBV5-1 to TRBJ1-1; possibly TRBD1 for D (5 bases). The V end lost 1 base, the J end lost 5 bases, and 9 bases lay between the germline ends. Germline CDR1 is SGHRS and CDR2 is YFSETQ. The CDR3 totals 13 residues. The CDR3 reads CASSLRDATEAFF. In DNA, the CDR3 is TGCGCCAGCAGCTTGAGGGACGCGACTGAAGCTTTCTTT.

In regard to this clonotype: A much bigger clone sits one base away, suggesting this may be a read error. The CDR3 end shows no conserved phenylalanine or tryptophan, and so a read error is likely. This sequence joins TRBV20-1 and TRBJ2-7; D might be TRBD1 (5 bases). Trimming removed 5 bases from V and 5 bases from J, with 16 bases in between. Germline CDR1 reads DFQATT; CDR2 reads SNEGSKA (reference sequence). The CDR3 extends over 13 amino acids. For the CDR3, the DNA is TGCAGTGCTTCGGGCAGGGCCCCCAACGAGCAGTACCTC. This gives the protein CSASGRAPNEQYL.